The 32 T cell receptor beta chains below were found in one sample sequenced in a study of post-analysis software for immune sequencing data. No antigen is known for these receptors. General study points: Among 5 or 6 TRBV segments more frequent in patients than controls were TRBV5-6, TRBV5-1 and TRBV20-1.

Unique-molecular-identifier-tagged TCR beta cDNA libraries were used. MiXCR, run by TCRdb on the PCR reads, gives a single entry per CDR3 protein. This repertoire shows about 400,000 distinct CDR3 sequences, approximately 38% found once; its top ten account for roughly an eighth. Sequencing was performed on blood. These receptors were collected from a girl aged 10-17 years with multiple sclerosis.

The rearrangement joins TRBV5-1 to TRBJ1-1; 9 bases are shared with TRBD1. Trimming removed 4 bases from V and 1 base from J; junction bases left unmatched: 8. The CDR3 extends over 16 amino acids. Germline-derived CDR1 and CDR2 are SGHRS and YFSETQ. CDR3 residues: CASSRDPGQGNTEAFF. The CDR3, as DNA: TGCGCCAGCAGCCGAGACCCGGGACAGGGGAACACTGAAGCTTTCTTT.

This chain connects TRBV10-3 to TRBJ1-1; possibly TRBD1 for D (6 bases). CDR1 is ENHRY, CDR2 SYGVKD, per germline. Trimming removed 8 bases from V and 5 bases from J, with 15 bases in between. This CDR3 spans 13 amino acids. For the CDR3, the DNA is TGTGCCATCTCCGGGTCTCAGGGGACTGAAGCTTTCTTT. This gives the protein CAISGSQGTEAFF.

The rearrangement uses TRBV6-5 and TRBJ2-7, with 12 bases aligning to TRBD2. The CDR3 is made up of 15 amino acids. V dropped 6 bases and J dropped 3; count of bases not matched to a gene: 6. Germline CDR1 and CDR2: MNHEY and SVGAGI. The CDR3 protein is CASSPGLAGIYEQYF. The CDR3 nucleotides are TGTGCCAGCAGCCCAGGACTAGCGGGGATCTACGAGCAGTACTTC.

A few counts support this clonotype. The chain recombines TRBV4-1 with TRBJ1-2; the match to TRBD1 covers 10 bases. The CDR3 covers 15 residues. V lost 4 bases to trimming and J lost 6 bases; unmatched junction nucleotides: 8. CDR1 is MGHRA, CDR2 YSYEKL, per germline. The CDR3: CASSLLTGTGDGYTF. The CDR3 DNA follows: TGCGCCAGCAGCCTATTAACCGGGACAGGGGATGGCTACACCTTC.

To note about this clonotype: The junction departs from germline at one end; a sequencing error may be responsible. The V call is TRBV10-3, the J call TRBJ2-1; no reliable D call. The CDR3 spans 15 residues. From germline, CDR1 is ENHRY and CDR2 SYGVKD. The CDR3 DNA sequence: TGTGTCATCAGATCCCTCCAGAGCTCCTACAATGAGCAGTTCTTC. Encoded protein: CVIRSLQSSYNEQFF.

This clonotype has more than one count but fewer than ten. The chain employs TRBV12-3 or TRBV12-4 and TRBJ1-5, with D hard to call. The V and J ends lost 3 bases and 5 bases respectively, with 5 bases between them. This CDR3 comprises 12 residues. The CDR3 spells CASSFFDQPQHF. CDR3 nucleotides: TGTGCCAGCAGTTTTTTTGATCAGCCCCAGCATTTT.

The CDR3 DNA follows: TGTGCCAGCAGCCAAGGAGGGGGCCGCTCCTACAATGAGCAGTTCTTC. This sequence encodes CASSQGGGRSYNEQFF. This chain connects TRBV3-1 to TRBJ2-1; 7 bases agree with TRBD1. This CDR3 region has 16 residues. With V trimmed by 1 base and J by 0 bases, 3 bases remained unmatched. Germline assignment: CDR1 LGHDT and CDR2 YNNKEL (reference sequence).

This chain joins TRBV13 and TRBJ2-5; D is ambiguous. Germline loops: CDR1 PRHDT, CDR2 FYEKMQ (reference sequence). With 2 bases removed from V and 3 bases from J, the gap between germline ends came to 10 bases. This CDR3 is built from 14 residues. CDR3 region: CASSLRTAEETQYF. The CDR3 DNA sequence: TGTGCCAGCAGCTTACGGACCGCCGAAGAGACCCAGTACTTC.

The sample holds one count of this clonotype. V gene TRBV20-1 combines with J gene TRBJ2-3; a weak D match, TRBD2 (6 bases). The CDR3 covers 15 residues. With 6 bases removed from V and 0 bases from J, the gap between germline ends came to 16 bases. Germline values: CDR1 DFQATT, CDR2 SNEGSKA (reference sequence). The CDR3 loop is CSAQVAGLSTDTQYF. As DNA, the CDR3 is TGCAGTGCGCAGGTGGCGGGGCTTAGCACAGATACGCAGTATTTT.

The chain joins TRBV3-1 to TRBJ1-2; 7 bases agree with TRBD1. The CDR3 contains 15 residues. V was clipped by 0 bases and J by 2 bases; unmatched bases: 3. Germline lookup yields CDR1 LGHDT and CDR2 YNNKEL (reference sequence). For the CDR3, the DNA is TGTGCCAGCAGCCAAGATGTACAGGGGAACTATGGCTACACCTTC. Its protein is CASSQDVQGNYGYTF. The full variable domain, in which reference TRBV3-1 and TRBJ1-2 provide the parts outside the CDR3, is DTAVSQTPKYLVTQMGNDKSIKCEQNLGHDTMYWYKQDSKKFLKIMFSYNNKELIINETVPNRFSPKSPDKAHLNLHINSLELGDSAVYFCASSQDVQGNYGYTFGSGTRLTVV.

The chain joins TRBV28 to TRBJ1-5; no clear D. Trimming cost V 6 bases and J 3 bases, with 9 bases left between them. From germline, CDR1 is MDHEN and CDR2 SYDVKM. CDR3 length: 13 amino acids. CDR3 coding DNA: TGTGCCAGCAGGTCCCAGCTCAATCAGCCCCAGCATTTT. Protein product: CASRSQLNQPQHF. The full variable domain, with the rest looked up from reference TRBV28 and TRBJ1-5, is DVKVTQSSRYLVKRTGEKVFLECVQDMDHENMFWYRQDPGLGLRLIYFSYDVKMKEKGDIPEGYSVSREKKERFSLILESASTNQTSMYLCASRSQLNQPQHFGDGTRLSIL.

This clonotype was seen more than once but under ten times. The CDR3 DNA sequence: TGTGCCAGCAGTGTGACAATCTACGAGCAGTACTTC. Protein sequence: CASSVTIYEQYF. The chain joins TRBV28 to TRBJ2-7; D is unresolved. The V end was cut by 5 bases, the J end by 3 bases, with 8 bases between. The CDR3 has 12 residues. From germline, CDR1 is MDHEN and CDR2 SYDVKM.

This clonotype appeared a few times. J is TRBJ2-5 and V is TRBV28; 10 positions agree with TRBD1. The CDR3 consists of 15 residues. The J segment lost 3 bases and the V segment lost 3 bases, leaving 4 bases of the junction unmatched. CDR1 MDHEN and CDR2 SYDVKM come from the germline V gene. The CDR3 loop is CASSFLGTGEETQYF. The CDR3, as DNA: TGTGCCAGCAGTTTTTTGGGGACAGGGGAAGAGACCCAGTACTTC.

This chain uses TRBV19 with TRBJ2-1; 7 bases align to TRBD1. CDR1 is LNHDA, CDR2 SQIVND, per germline (reference sequence). V was clipped by 3 bases and J by 5 bases; unmatched bases: 4. This CDR3 is built from 14 residues. The CDR3 DNA reads TGTGCCAGTAGTATCCCGGGACAGAACAATGAGCAGTTCTTC. It codes for CASSIPGQNNEQFF.

This clonotype was counted between two and nine times. The CDR3 nucleotides read TGTGCCAGCAGTTTGGTAGCCGGAGATACGCAGTATTTT. Translating gives CASSLVAGDTQYF. This chain connects TRBV12-3 or TRBV12-4 to TRBJ2-3; D is unresolved. The CDR3 has 13 residues. V was pared by 3 bases and J by 5 bases, with 9 bases between.

In DNA form, the CDR3 reads TGTGCCAGCAGTCCTCATTTAGCGGACAGGACCTACGAGCAGTACTTC. Translated: CASSPHLADRTYEQYF. The chain links TRBV7-9 to TRBJ2-1; tentatively, D is TRBD1 (7 bases). The DNA end favors TRBJ2-7, so the J call may be wrong. Germline CDR1 reads SEHNR; CDR2 reads FQNEAQ (reference sequence). This CDR3 contains 16 residues.

The chain has TRBV7-9 and TRBJ2-1, with D tentatively TRBD1 or TRBD2 (5 bases each). Trimming removed 4 bases at V and 0 bases at J, with 10 bases between. Germline CDR1 is SEHNR and CDR2 is FQNEAQ (reference sequence). CDR3 size: 15 residues. For the CDR3, the DNA is TGTGCCAGCAGCTGGGGACGGGACTCCTACAATGAGCAGTTCTTC. Encoded protein: CASSWGRDSYNEQFF.

This clonotype was observed a few times. J is TRBJ2-1 and V is TRBV6-6; 10 bases align to TRBD2. The CDR3 is 13 residues long. Germline trimming cut 2 bases from V and 8 bases from J; bases unmatched to any gene: 0. The germline V gene encodes CDR1 MNHNY and CDR2 SVGAGI (reference sequence). CDR3 coding DNA: TGTGCCAGCAGTTACGGGACTAGCGATGAGCAGTTCTTC. It codes for CASSYGTSDEQFF.

The V call is TRBV24-1, the J call TRBJ2-7; maybe TRBD2 (6 bases). Between the trimmed V and J ends, which lost 5 bases and 2 bases, there was a span of 15 bases. Germline CDR1 is KGHDR and CDR2 is SFDVKD. The CDR3 is made up of 15 amino acids. Here the CDR3 DNA reads TGTGCCACCAGTGCGTCGGGACTCGAGGCCTACGAGCAGTACTTC. Its protein product is CATSASGLEAYEQYF.

The rearrangement uses TRBV2 and TRBJ1-2, with D possibly TRBD1 on 5 matching bases. Deletions cut 3 bases from V and 3 bases from J, with 5 bases between. This CDR3 contains 12 residues. Germline CDR1 reads SNHLY; CDR2 reads FYNNEI. The CDR3 bases are TGTGCCAGCAGTGACAGGGACTATGGCTACACCTTC. This gives the protein CASSDRDYGYTF.

The chain has TRBV19 and TRBJ2-7; TRBD1 agrees at 9 bases. Germline CDR1 and CDR2: LNHDA and SQIVND (reference sequence). V lost 5 bases, J lost 4 bases, and 6 bases stayed unmatched. The CDR3 is 14 amino acids. The CDR3 spells CASSFRQGEYEQYF. The CDR3 DNA follows: TGTGCCAGTAGTTTTCGACAGGGGGAATACGAGCAGTACTTC.

This clonotype was picked up a small number of times. The V call is TRBV29-1, the J call TRBJ2-1, with 11 bases matching TRBD2. Unmatched junction bases numbered 2, after V lost 1 base and J lost 3 bases. CDR3 length equals 15 residues. CDR1 SQVTM and CDR2 ANQGSEA come from the germline V gene. CDR3 sequence reads: CSVEGGTSGYNEQFF. As DNA, the CDR3 is TGCAGCGTTGAAGGGGGGACTAGCGGCTACAATGAGCAGTTCTTC.

The chain is built from TRBV12-3 or TRBV12-4 and TRBJ2-1, with TRBD2 matching 7 bases. The CDR3 runs to 15 residues. V shed 7 bases and J 4 bases; nucleotides not matched to a gene: 10. The DNA for the CDR3 is TGTGCCAGCAAAGCCGGACTAGTCGGGTACAATGAGCAGTTCTTC. The encoded protein is CASKAGLVGYNEQFF.

This clonotype was seen only a few times. The gene calls are TRBV2 and TRBJ2-3, with D uncertain. The CDR3 sequence is 14 residues long. The V end lost 6 bases, the J end lost 0 bases, and 10 bases lay between the germline ends. Looked up from germline, CDR1 is SNHLY and CDR2 is FYNNEI. The CDR3 DNA reads as TGTGCCAGCAGACCTCATCCTAGCACAGATACGCAGTATTTT. It is translated as CASRPHPSTDTQYF.

This chain connects TRBV6-6 to TRBJ1-5; D is ambiguous. The CDR3 has 14 residues. Per the germline V gene, CDR1 is MNHNY and CDR2 is SVGAGI (reference sequence). Trimming shortened V by 4 bases and J by 2 bases, and 9 bases separated the two germline ends. The CDR3 is CASSSFYGNQPQHF. CDR3 bases: TGTGCCAGCAGTTCCTTTTATGGCAATCAGCCCCAGCATTTT.

This clonotype appeared a few times. The J gene is TRBJ2-1, the V gene TRBV19, with D possibly called TRBD1 or TRBD2 (6 bases each). Germline lookup yields CDR1 LNHDA and CDR2 SQIVND (reference sequence). The CDR3 has 15 amino acids. V lost 1 base and J 10 bases, leaving 17 bases between the germline ends. The CDR3 coding sequence is TGTGCCAGTAGTATAGTCGGTGGGGGGCGGGGCGAGCAGTTCTTC. It encodes CASSIVGGGRGEQFF.

J is TRBJ2-7 and V is TRBV11-2, with unresolved D. Germline CDR1 SGHAT, CDR2 FQNNGV. This CDR3 spans 15 amino acids. The V end was cut by 1 base, the J end by 0 bases, with 10 bases between. The CDR3 DNA reads as TGTGCCAGCAGCTTAGGTGACGGAAGCTCCTACGAGCAGTACTTC. Its protein is CASSLGDGSSYEQYF.

The genes are TRBV12-3 or TRBV12-4 and TRBJ2-1; 10 bases align to TRBD1. V gave up 5 bases and J gave up 0 bases; unmatched junction bases: 7. This CDR3 region has 17 residues. The DNA of the CDR3 is TGTGCCAGCAGTACCCGGGACAGGGGTAGCTCCTACAATGAGCAGTTCTTC. It codes for CASSTRDRGSSYNEQFF.

Written as DNA, the CDR3 is TGCAGTGCTAGAGCCCGGGACAGGGACTACTACGAGCAGTACTTC. It encodes CSARARDRDYYEQYF. V and J are TRBV20-1 and TRBJ2-5, with 9 bases lining up with TRBD1. Matching the DNA end better, TRBJ2-7 makes the J call doubtful. Germline V gene data show CDR1 as DFQATT and CDR2 as SNEGSKA (reference sequence). The CDR3 runs to 15 residues.

This rearrangement joins TRBV28 to TRBJ2-5; tentatively, D is TRBD1 (5 bases). The CDR3 covers 12 residues. Trimming removed 6 bases at V and 2 bases at J, with 7 bases between. Germline V gene sequence: CDR1 MDHEN, CDR2 SYDVKM. CDR3 loop: CASRTAQETQYF. CDR3 DNA: TGTGCCAGCAGGACAGCTCAAGAGACCCAGTACTTC. The full variable domain, rest sourced from reference TRBV28 and TRBJ2-5, is DVKVTQSSRYLVKRTGEKVFLECVQDMDHENMFWYRQDPGLGLRLIYFSYDVKMKEKGDIPEGYSVSREKKERFSLILESASTNQTSMYLCASRTAQETQYFGPGTRLLVL.

The V gene is TRBV7-3, the J gene TRBJ2-4; D is undetermined. This CDR3 spans 19 amino acids. V dropped 2 bases and J dropped 0 bases, with 20 bases sitting between them. CDR1 and CDR2 (germline): SGHTA, FQGTGA. The CDR3 nucleotides read TGTGCCAGCAGCTTACGGACCTACCTACAATCACTAGCCAAAAACATTCAGTACTTC. Translating it yields CASSLRTYLQSLAKNIQYF.

The chain uses TRBV12-3 or TRBV12-4 and TRBJ2-1; tentative D call: TRBD2 (5 bases). This CDR3 has 14 amino acids. Trimming took 5 bases from V and 5 from J, leaving 13 bases between them. CDR3 nucleotides: TGTGCCAGCAGTGCGGGCCAGACCCACAATGAGCAGTTCTTC. Its protein product is CASSAGQTHNEQFF.